This TCR beta chain was found in a study of CD8+ T cells in alopecia areata. The wider study: Oral tofacitinib (5 to 10 mg twice daily) was administered to treated patients.

The germline V gene has CDR1 MNHEY and CDR2 SMNVEV (reference sequence). The CDR3 has 15 residues. V shed 4 bases, J shed 0 bases, and the junction held 3 bases outside the gene matches. Overall study findings and caveats: Relative to normal scalp, lesional scalp, especially alopecia totalis/universalis, showed higher clonality.

As for this clone: Its matching antigen is unknown.

It was from alopecia areata patients that lesional scalp punch biopsies and peripheral blood were collected. Isolation of CD4+ and CD8+ T cells from PBMCs was achieved by sorting. Sequencing relied on a cDNA template that was reverse transcribed from extracted RNA. This table comes from immunoSEQ multiplex PCR, and its TCRdb copy is limited to in-frame clones, with some not included. This table holds some 130,000 clones, 45% to 50% found once. The source is a human donor with alopecia areata. The chain carries TRBV27 and TRBJ2-1, with TRBD2 identical over 7 bases. The material was CD8+ T cells sorted from blood, obtained at week 0. CDR3 region: CASSWTSSSYNEQFF. CDR3 bases: TGTGCCAGCAGTTGGACTAGTTCCTCCTACAATGAGCAGTTCTTC.